The T cell receptor (beta chain) described here comes from a study of blood T cells in healthy people across ages. Study outcomes and limitations: Any changes in expanded clonotypes were possibly confounded, as donor CMV status remained unknown. Researchers said unsorted PBMCs prevented a conclusive naive versus antigen-experienced comparison. TCR beta diversity, measured per million T cells, fell in a roughly linear way with age.

CDR3 length: 15 residues. J was trimmed by 8 bases and V by 7 bases; bases with no gene match: 13. CDR1 and CDR2 (germline): ENHRY, SYGVKD. Points on this clonotype: The antigen is not known.

Total RNA was isolated from each sample in quantities of at least 5 micrograms. A second PCR, run for roughly 7 to 12 cycles, used a sample-barcoded 5' primer plus a J-beta primer mix. A single record per CDR3 protein comes from TCRdb applying MiXCR to the 5' RACE reads. In the table there are 600,000 to 850,000 distinct CDR3 sequences, 43% of which are singletons. The receptor's source is a woman in her sixties in good health. The sample was blood. The chain recombines TRBV10-3 with TRBJ2-1, with 8 nucleotides matching TRBD1. In DNA, the CDR3 is TGTGCCATCACCCCAGGACAGGGTTATGTGGATGAGCAGTTCTTC. Amino acids: CAITPGQGYVDEQFF.